This record concerns one TCR beta chain sequence. The data originate from a study of blood T cell repertoires in COVID-19. Study at large: Sites in the United States, Italy and Spain provided acute and convalescent COVID-19 samples. From T cells, B-cell-depleted T cells, or PBMCs came the material, which was cDNA or gDNA.

In the original workflow: Reference gene primer amplification gave nucleated cell count estimates. The protocol was immunoSEQ multiplex PCR, while the TCRdb copy is restricted to in-frame clones and leaves out a portion. D and trimming come from the DNA, and the V and J calls and clone size come from that table. The sample shows some 74,000 clones, roughly four fifths of them seen only once. Germline V CDR1 and CDR2: LGHDT, YNNKEL (reference sequence). The CDR3 is 15 amino acids. V lost 0 bases, J lost 4 bases, and 12 bases lay in between. The chain has TRBV3-1 (or the pseudogene TRBV3-2) and TRBJ1-2, with a weak D call TRBD1 (5 bases). The sequence was obtained from a man between 65 and 80 years old with active or convalescent COVID-19. Sequencing was done on a sample of peripheral blood. CDR3 in DNA: TGTGCCAGCAGCCAAGATACCGCAGGGCGCTATGGCTACACCTTC. Its translation is CASSQDTAGRYGYTF.